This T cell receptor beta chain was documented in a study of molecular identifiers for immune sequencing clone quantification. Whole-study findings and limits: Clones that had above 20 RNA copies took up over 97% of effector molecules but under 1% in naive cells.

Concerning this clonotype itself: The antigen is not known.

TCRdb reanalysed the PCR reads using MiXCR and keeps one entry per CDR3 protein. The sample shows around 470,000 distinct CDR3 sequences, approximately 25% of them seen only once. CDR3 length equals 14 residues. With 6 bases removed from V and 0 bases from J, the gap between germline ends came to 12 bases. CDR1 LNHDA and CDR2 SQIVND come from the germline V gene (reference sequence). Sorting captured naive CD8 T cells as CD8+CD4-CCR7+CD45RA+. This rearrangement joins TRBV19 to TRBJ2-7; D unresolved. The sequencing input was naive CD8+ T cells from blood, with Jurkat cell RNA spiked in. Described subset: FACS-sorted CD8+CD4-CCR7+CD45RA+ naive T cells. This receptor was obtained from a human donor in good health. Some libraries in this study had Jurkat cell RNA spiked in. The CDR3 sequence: CASSQRGLSYEQYF. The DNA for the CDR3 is TGTGCCAGTAGCCAGCGAGGCCTCTCCTACGAGCAGTACTTC.